This TCR beta chain was recorded in a study of long-term antiretroviral therapy in people with HIV. The study's findings and limits: Pre-ART expanded TRB clones stayed dominant throughout, though often decreasing after ART.

The V segment lost 2 bases and the J segment 2 bases; nucleotides outside the gene matches: 1. The CDR3 is 15 residues long. Germline-derived CDR1 and CDR2 are SGHAT and FQNNGV. Sequencing relied on immunoSEQ assay v3.0, run at survey level. The target of sequencing was roughly 40,000-55,000 T-cell genomes per sample. Clones were read by immunoSEQ multiplex PCR, and TCRdb kept only the in-frame ones, dropping some. The profile covers around 15,000 clones, with 77% appearing a single time and about a fifth taken by the ten largest. Every specimen provided roughly 0.95-11 million cryopreserved PBMC before DNA extraction took place. Details on this clone: The target antigen is unknown.

The receptor was isolated from a man aged 40-50 years with HIV. The gene calls are TRBV11-2 and TRBJ2-1, with 9 nucleotides matching TRBD2. Here the sequenced sample was unsorted PBMCs, taken 2.1 years after starting antiretroviral therapy. CDR3 amino acids: CASSLSSGAYNEQFF. CDR3 bases: TGTGCCAGCAGCTTATCTAGCGGGGCCTACAATGAGCAGTTCTTC.